Presented here are 29 T cell receptor beta chains from one specimen sequenced in a study of a mutant IDH1 vaccine in newly diagnosed glioma. Their target antigens are unknown. Using immunoSEQ multiplex PCR, the repertoire was profiled, and TCRdb retains in-frame clones only, with some absent. The sample shows about 130,000 clones, around 77% of them seen only once. Sample time point: week 11, during vaccination. In the vaccine, a single dose held 300 ug of the mutant IDH1 20-mer peptide, along with topical imiquimod. Sample: PBMCs, taken from a glioma patient whose treatment included an IDH1 peptide vaccine. These receptors were collected from a man aged 35 to 55 with glioma.

The chain combines TRBV6-1 with TRBJ2-1; D ambiguous. Deletions cut 4 bases from V and 3 bases from J, with 1 base between. From germline, CDR1 is MNHNS and CDR2 SASEGT. The CDR3 is 11 amino acids. The CDR3 sequence is CASSVYNEQFF. The DNA of the CDR3 is TGTGCCAGCAGTGTCTACAATGAGCAGTTCTTC.

The rearrangement links TRBV18 to TRBJ1-4; 9 nucleotides align to TRBD1. There are 14 residues in the CDR3. CDR1 and CDR2 from the germline V gene are KGHSH and LQKENI. Trimming cost V 6 bases and J 1 base; bases outside gene matches: 0. The CDR3 is CASSDRGTNEKLFF. As DNA, the CDR3 is TGTGCCAGCTCGGACAGGGGAACTAATGAAAAACTGTTTTTT.

The chain combines TRBV15 with TRBJ2-2; no reliable D call. This CDR3 is built from 14 residues. V lost 1 base, J lost 7 bases, and 10 bases lay in between. Germline CDR1 is LNHNV and CDR2 is YYDKDF (reference sequence). CDR3 coding DNA: TGTGCCACCAGCAGAGTGGTCCAGCTCGGGGAGCTGTTTTTT. It specifies CATSRVVQLGELFF. Looking up the rest from reference TRBV15 and TRBJ2-2 gives the full variable domain: DAMVIQNPRYQVTQFGKPVTLSCSQTLNHNVMYWYQQKSSQAPKLLFHYYDKDFNNEADTPDNFQSRRPNTSFCFLDIRSPGLGDTAMYLCATSRVVQLGELFFGEGSRLTVL.

This chain joins TRBV15 and TRBJ1-5; TRBD1 aligns across 8 bases. V lost 9 bases and J lost 11; bases outside the gene matches: 9. This CDR3 contains 12 residues. In germline, CDR1 is LNHNV, CDR2 YYDKDF (reference sequence). CDR3 in amino acids: CATAQGVESQHF. The CDR3 DNA reads as TGTGCCACGGCACAGGGGGTAGAGTCCCAGCATTTT.

The genes are TRBV5-6 and TRBJ1-5; D unresolved. The CDR3 is 12 amino acids. Trimming took off 4 bases at V and 5 bases at J, with 7 bases between the two ends. From germline, CDR1 is SGHDT and CDR2 YYEEEE. CDR3 DNA sequence: TGTGCCAGCAGCGGGGTGGATCAGCCCCAGCATTTT. Encoded protein: CASSGVDQPQHF.

The gene calls are TRBV11-2 and TRBJ2-7; D uncertain. Between the trimmed V and J ends, which lost 1 base and 3 bases, there was a span of 7 bases. CDR3 length equals 13 residues. Germline V gives CDR1 SGHAT, CDR2 FQNNGV. The DNA of the CDR3 is TGTGCCAGCAGCTTAGTGGTCGGCTACGAGCAGTACTTC. It is translated as CASSLVVGYEQYF. The variable domain in full, completed from reference TRBV11-2 and TRBJ2-7, reads EAGVAQSPRYKIIEKRQSVAFWCNPISGHATLYWYQQILGQGPKLLIQFQNNGVVDDSQLPKDRFSAERLKGVDSTLKIQPAKLEDSAVYLCASSLVVGYEQYFGPGTRLTVT.

The chain employs TRBV6-1 and TRBJ1-5, with 8 bases matching TRBD1. Trimming at V came to 0 bases and at J to 5 bases, leaving 9 bases not matched to a gene. The CDR3 has 17 amino acids. The V gene's germline CDR1 is MNHNS and CDR2 SASEGT. The CDR3, as DNA: TGTGCCAGCAGTGAAGCCGCAGGGGGCGCAGGGCATCAGCCCCAGCATTTT. Its translation: CASSEAAGGAGHQPQHF.

The V gene is TRBV7-8, the J gene TRBJ2-3, with 14 bases matching TRBD2. The CDR3 is 17 amino acids. The V gene's germline CDR1 is SGHVS and CDR2 FQNEAQ. V was clipped by 5 bases and J by 1 base; unmatched bases: 5. The CDR3 loop is CASSPGLAGGRTDTQYF. The CDR3 nucleotides are TGTGCCAGCAGCCCCGGACTAGCGGGAGGCCGCACAGATACGCAGTATTTT.

This clone has more than one count but fewer than ten. A junction boundary mismatches the germline segment, possibly from a read error. The CDR3 spells CSVESHSF. Written as DNA, the CDR3 is TGCAGCGTTGAAAGCCACAGCTTT. The chain joins TRBV29-1 to TRBJ1-1, with no clear D. This CDR3 spans 8 amino acids. The V gene's germline CDR1 is SQVTM and CDR2 ANQGSEA.

V gene TRBV15 combines with J gene TRBJ2-3, with 8 bases that match TRBD1. V dropped 6 bases and J dropped 2; count of bases not matched to a gene: 7. The germline gives CDR1 LNHNV, CDR2 YYDKDF (reference sequence). The CDR3 is 15 amino acids. CDR3 coding DNA: TGTGCCACCAGGGGGACAGGTAGTCTCACAGATACGCAGTATTTT. This encodes CATRGTGSLTDTQYF.

The chain employs TRBV30 and TRBJ2-5, with D perhaps TRBD2 (5 bases). The V and J ends lost 7 bases and 2 bases respectively, with 14 bases between them. The CDR3 covers 13 residues. The germline CDR1 and CDR2 sequences are GTSNPN and SVGIG (reference sequence). CDR3 coding DNA: TGTGCCTCCTCGCAGCGGCTTCAAGAGACCCAGTACTTC. Translation: CASSQRLQETQYF.

This clone was counted between two and nine times. The chain joins TRBV5-1 to TRBJ2-7; D is unresolved. This CDR3 comprises 12 residues. V lost 1 base and J 5 bases, leaving 7 bases between the germline ends. The germline V gene has CDR1 SGHRS and CDR2 YFSETQ. In nucleotides, the CDR3 is TGCGCCAGCAGCTTGAAAAGGGACGAGCAGTACTTC. Protein: CASSLKRDEQYF.

This clone was seen a handful of times. The chain employs TRBV28 and TRBJ1-5; unclear D gene. The germline CDR1 and CDR2 sequences are MDHEN and SYDVKM. The CDR3 has 11 residues. The ends were cut back, 10 bases at V and 2 bases at J, with 6 bases in the middle. The CDR3 DNA is TGTGCCACCCAGGGCAATCAGCCCCAGCATTTT. Protein: CATQGNQPQHF.

In this sample, this clone turned up a few times. The V and J genes are TRBV5-5 and TRBJ2-7; D unresolved. V lost 4 bases and J 2 bases, leaving 16 bases between the germline ends. Germline V gene data show CDR1 as SGHKS and CDR2 as YYEKEE (reference sequence). CDR3 length: 15 residues. The CDR3 nucleotides are TGTGCCAGCAGCCCGAGCCTACATGCAACCTACGAGCAGTACTTC. Translation: CASSPSLHATYEQYF.

The chain is built from TRBV28 and TRBJ1-2, with 7 positions matching TRBD1. Germline trimming cut 4 bases from V and 4 bases from J; bases unmatched to any gene: 12. The length of the CDR3 is 16 residues. Germline CDR1 MDHEN, CDR2 SYDVKM. The CDR3 region has the DNA TGTGCCAGCAGTTCCCCCACAGGGGTCCGCTTCTATGGCTACACCTTC. It translates to CASSSPTGVRFYGYTF.

The chain links TRBV6-5 to TRBJ2-1; 7 bases agree with TRBD2. V shed 10 bases and J 2 bases; nucleotides not matched to a gene: 5. Germline loops: CDR1 MNHEY, CDR2 SVGAGI. CDR3 length: 13 amino acids. The CDR3 spells CATGTTAYNEQFF. The CDR3 DNA reads TGTGCCACCGGGACTACTGCCTACAATGAGCAGTTCTTC.

In its sample, this clone was seen a few times. V usage is TRBV19 and J usage is TRBJ1-5, with 10 bases fitting TRBD1. Germline lookup yields CDR1 LNHDA and CDR2 SQIVND (reference sequence). Unmatched junction bases numbered 2, after V lost 3 bases and J lost 0 bases. This CDR3 is built from 16 residues. This CDR3 is CASSIGTGDSNQPQHF. The DNA for the CDR3 is TGTGCCAGTAGTATTGGGACAGGGGATAGCAATCAGCCCCAGCATTTT.

This rearrangement joins TRBV2 to TRBJ2-1; 7 bases match TRBD1. The CDR3 totals 15 residues. Per germline, CDR1 SNHLY and CDR2 FYNNEI. The trim removed 3 bases at V and 8 bases at J, leaving 10 bases unmatched. CDR3: CASSERTGGSDEQFF. DNA for the CDR3: TGTGCCAGCAGTGAGAGGACAGGCGGTTCGGATGAGCAGTTCTTC.

The chain combines TRBV5-1 with TRBJ2-5, with TRBD2 matching over 9 bases. Losses at the gene ends were 1 base for V and 5 bases for J; bases not matched to a gene: 6. There are 15 residues in the CDR3. CDR1 and CDR2 from the germline V gene are SGHRS and YFSETQ. DNA of the CDR3: TGCGCCAGCAGCTTGAGCGCGGGAGGGCCGGAGACCCAGTACTTC. Translating it yields CASSLSAGGPETQYF.

There are a few counts of this clone. The chain employs TRBV30 and TRBJ2-2; 8 bases are shared with TRBD1. CDR3 length equals 15 residues. The germline V gene encodes CDR1 GTSNPN and CDR2 SVGIG (reference sequence). V lost 8 bases, J lost 4 bases, and 12 bases stayed unmatched. In DNA form, the CDR3 reads TGTGCCCGTGCCCTGGGACAGGCGTTCACCGGGGAGCTGTTTTTT. Amino acids: CARALGQAFTGELFF.

The V gene is TRBV5-4, the J gene TRBJ1-6, with D unclear. V lost 1 base, J lost 10 bases, and 9 bases lay in between. This CDR3 spans 13 amino acids. Germline assignment: CDR1 SGHNT and CDR2 YYREEE (reference sequence). CDR3 in amino acids: CASSLLAQSPLHF. CDR3 DNA sequence: TGTGCCAGCAGCTTGCTAGCTCAATCACCCCTCCACTTT.

The chain employs TRBV10-3 and TRBJ1-1; weak D call: TRBD1 (5 bases). Trimming took off 6 bases at V and 2 bases at J, with 13 bases between the two ends. Germline V gives CDR1 ENHRY, CDR2 SYGVKD. The CDR3 is 14 amino acids. The CDR3 DNA is TGTGCCATCAGGGAATGGGACGGCAACACTGAAGCTTTCTTT. Translating it yields CAIREWDGNTEAFF.

The V gene is TRBV5-4, the J gene TRBJ2-5; 8 bases map to TRBD1. J gave up 2 bases and V 4 bases, and 7 bases lay outside the gene matches. Germline V gene lookup returns CDR1 SGHNT and CDR2 YYREEE (reference sequence). The length of the CDR3 is 15 residues. In nucleotides, the CDR3 is TGTGCCAGCAGCCGAGGACAGGGTAGGCAAGAGACCCAGTACTTC. It encodes CASSRGQGRQETQYF.

The chain employs TRBV4-3 and TRBJ2-7, with TRBD1 as a possible D gene (6 bases). Between the trimmed V and J ends, which lost 0 bases and 4 bases, there was a span of 13 bases. Looked up from germline, CDR1 is LGHNA and CDR2 is YSLEER. This CDR3 has 15 amino acids. The CDR3 DNA follows: TGCGCCAGCAGCCAAGAGGTGCTAGGGGGATACGAGCAGTACTTC. Amino acid sequence: CASSQEVLGGYEQYF.

V gene TRBV30 combines with J gene TRBJ1-3; D uncertain. From germline, CDR1 is GTSNPN and CDR2 SVGIG (reference sequence). CDR3 length: 17 amino acids. Trimming removed 0 bases at V and 0 bases at J, with 15 bases between. CDR3 in amino acids: CAWSVGGRHPSGNTIYF. CDR3 coding DNA: TGTGCCTGGAGTGTAGGAGGGAGGCACCCCTCTGGAAACACCATATATTTT.

This chain joins TRBV10-3 and TRBJ2-7; TRBD2 agrees at 11 bases. V gave up 4 bases and J gave up 11 bases; unmatched junction bases: 13. The germline V gene encodes CDR1 ENHRY and CDR2 SYGVKD. The length of the CDR3 is 15 residues. DNA of the CDR3: TGTGCCATCAGTGGGGTGGCTAGCGGGAGGAACGAAAAGTACTTC. Protein product: CAISGVASGRNEKYF.

V gene TRBV11-2 combines with J gene TRBJ2-7; 14 positions agree with TRBD2. Trimming removed 5 bases from V and 2 bases from J; junction bases left unmatched: 11. This CDR3 is built from 18 residues. CDR1 is SGHAT, CDR2 FQNNGV, per germline. The chain's CDR3 is CASSRQGLAGARTYEQYF. In DNA form, the CDR3 reads TGTGCCAGCAGCAGACAGGGACTAGCGGGAGCGCGAACCTACGAGCAGTACTTC.

Written as DNA, the CDR3 is TGTGCCAGCAGCCAACGCTACTGGAATCAGCCCCAGCATTTT. Its translation: CASSQRYWNQPQHF. The genes are TRBV4-2 and TRBJ1-5, with no clear D. The CDR3 sequence is 14 residues long. Germline CDR1 reads LGHNA; CDR2 reads YNFKEQ. The V gene lost 2 bases and the J gene lost 4 bases, with 9 bases spanning the gap.

The sample holds one count of this clone. The gene calls are TRBV29-1 and TRBJ2-3; 13 bases agree with TRBD2. This CDR3 is built from 15 residues. Germline assignment: CDR1 SQVTM and CDR2 ANQGSEA. V lost 4 bases and J lost 7; bases outside the gene matches: 8. Here the CDR3 DNA reads TGCAGCGTTGGGGGACTAGCGGGATTTTTGCATACGCAGTATTTT. Translated: CSVGGLAGFLHTQYF.